These T cell receptor beta chains were read from a single sample in a study of T cell changes during pregnancy in multiple sclerosis. Profiled with immunoSEQ multiplex PCR; TCRdb holds only in-frame clones, not every one. The repertoire has 50,000 or so clones, 85% to 95% of them found once; the top ten carry 5.5% to 7%. This material consisted of CD8+ T cells from peripheral blood mononuclear cells, taken in the first trimester of pregnancy. Receptor source: a female donor with multiple sclerosis, enrolled in a pregnancy study. Both conserved end residues are part of each CDR3. The D gene is left open where the match is weak. Not every row has a clone size; where given, it reads once, few, many or a size class.

J: TRBJ1-2; D: NA; size: NA; V: TRBV28; DNA: TGTGCCAGCAGTTTGCAGGTCTTAAACTATGGCTACACCTTC; CDR3: CASSLQVLNYGYTF
J: TRBJ2-7; D: NA; size: NA; V: TRBV7-9; DNA: TGTGCCAGCAGCTTTTCGGCTCCTCCTATTATACAGGACCCCTACGAGCAGTGCTTC; CDR3: CASSFSAPPIIQDPYEQCF
J: TRBJ1-1; D: NA; size: NA; V: TRBV6-5; DNA: TGTGCCAGCAGTGGAGAGAACACTGAAGCTTTCTTT; CDR3: CASSGENTEAFF
J: TRBJ2-1; D: TRBD1; size: NA; V: TRBV28; DNA: TGTGCCAGCAGTTACCCCGGGACAGGGGGTGTAAGTGAGCAGTTCTTC; CDR3: CASSYPGTGGVSEQFF
J: TRBJ2-5; D: NA; size: NA; V: TRBV7-9; DNA: TGTGCCAGCACCCTCCCCAGGAACCTCCAAGAGACCCAGTACTTC; CDR3: CASTLPRNLQETQYF
J: TRBJ2-7; D: TRBD2; size: NA; V: TRBV2; DNA: TGTGCCAGCAGTCGAGTCACTAGCGGGAGATACGAGCAGTACTTC; CDR3: CASSRVTSGRYEQYF
J: TRBJ1-1; D: TRBD1; size: NA; V: TRBV15; DNA: TGTGCCACCAGCGGCAACAGGGGAATCGGCACTGAAGCTTTCTTT; CDR3: CATSGNRGIGTEAFF
J: TRBJ1-2; D: NA; size: few; V: TRBV5-1; DNA: TGCGCCAGCAGCTTGGGACAGACCCGTCTCGATGGCTACACCTTC; CDR3: CASSLGQTRLDGYTF
J: TRBJ2-1; D: NA; size: NA; V: TRBV11-3; DNA: TGTGCCAGCAGCTTAGTTTCGGGGGAACATGAGCAGTTCTTC; CDR3: CASSLVSGEHEQFF
J: TRBJ2-5; D: NA; size: few; V: TRBV29-1; DNA: TGCAGCGTTCGGACGGGACTCCAAGAGACCCAGTACTTC; CDR3: CSVRTGLQETQYF
J: TRBJ2-7; D: NA; size: NA; V: TRBV28; DNA: TGTGCCAGCAGTTTATGGCAGGGGGAGCAGTACTTC; CDR3: CASSLWQGEQYF
J: TRBJ2-2; D: NA; size: NA; V: TRBV6-1; DNA: TGTGCCAGCAGTCCGGGAGACGGGCCCGGGGAGCTGTTTTTT; CDR3: CASSPGDGPGELFF
J: TRBJ2-7; D: NA; size: once; V: TRBV7-9; DNA: TGTGCCAGCAGCTTGGGGGAACCCGGGGGATACGAGCAGTACTTC; CDR3: CASSLGEPGGYEQYF
J: TRBJ2-7; D: NA; size: NA; V: TRBV11-2; DNA: TGTGCCAGCAGCTTAGATGATAGCGGTGGCGACTACGAGCAGTACTTC; CDR3: CASSLDDSGGDYEQYF
J: TRBJ2-2; D: TRBD2; size: once; V: TRBV7-9; DNA: TGTGCCAGCAGCTTAGAAGGACTAGCGGGACCCGGGGAGCTGTTTTTT; CDR3: CASSLEGLAGPGELFF
J: TRBJ1-1; D: TRBD1; size: medium-sized; V: TRBV4-1; DNA: TGCGCCAGCAGCCCAGCCGGGACAGGATACACTGAAGCTTTCTTT; CDR3: CASSPAGTGYTEAFF
J: TRBJ2-3; D: NA; size: NA; V: TRBV5-8; DNA: TGTGCCAGCAGCCCGGGGGTAGGCGGGGCAGATACGCAGTATTTT; CDR3: CASSPGVGGADTQYF
J: TRBJ2-7; D: NA; size: NA; V: TRBV19; DNA: TGTGCCAGTAGTCCACGGGGAGGCCAGAACTCCTACGAGCAGTACTTC; CDR3: CASSPRGGQNSYEQYF
J: TRBJ2-1; D: NA; size: NA; V: TRBV19; DNA: TGTGCCAGCCGGACAGACCCCTACAATGAGCAGTTCTTC; CDR3: CASRTDPYNEQFF
J: TRBJ2-1; D: NA; size: NA; V: TRBV7-9; DNA: TGTGCCAGCAGCTTAGCACAGGGACATGAGCAGTTCTTC; CDR3: CASSLAQGHEQFF
J: TRBJ1-5; D: TRBD1; size: once; V: TRBV28; DNA: TGTGCCAGCAGTTCAAGTCGGGACAGGGGGCGTTTTGGCAATCAGCCCCAGCATTTT; CDR3: CASSSSRDRGRFGNQPQHF
J: TRBJ2-7; D: NA; size: NA; V: TRBV4-3; DNA: TGCGCCAGCAGCCAAGATTCGGGCGGGTCCTACGAGCAGTACTTC; CDR3: CASSQDSGGSYEQYF
J: TRBJ2-7; D: NA; size: NA; V: TRBV28; DNA: TGTGCCAGCAGTTCCTTAACGGGACTGCCCTCCTACGAGCAGTACTTC; CDR3: CASSSLTGLPSYEQYF
J: TRBJ2-3; D: NA; size: NA; V: TRBV28; DNA: TGTGCCAGCAGTTTTTCAACAGGCTGGGAATCTAGCACAGATACGCAGTATTTT; CDR3: CASSFSTGWESSTDTQYF
J: TRBJ1-5; D: NA; size: NA; V: TRBV28; DNA: TGTGCCAGCAGTGCAGAACACGGGACATCTAGCAATCAGCCCCAGCATTTT; CDR3: CASSAEHGTSSNQPQHF
J: TRBJ2-7; D: TRBD2; size: NA; V: TRBV19; DNA: TGTGCCAGTAGTATGGGTAGCGGGAGCTACGAGCAGTACTTC; CDR3: CASSMGSGSYEQYF
J: TRBJ2-3; D: NA; size: NA; V: TRBV10-2; DNA: TGCGCCAGCTCTGACGGGAGTCCAGATACGCAGTATTTT; CDR3: CASSDGSPDTQYF